What follows are 17 T cell receptor beta chains derived from one specimen sequenced in a study of identical twins. TCRdb recomputed calls from the 5' RACE reads with MiXCR, one row per CDR3 protein. The sample yields 550,000 to 700,000 distinct CDR3 sequences, more than 9% seen once. This sample also belongs to another study, concerning yellow fever vaccine responses in identical twins.

Sequenced material: PBMCs. These receptors were obtained from a woman aged 18 to 35 in good health.

The chain has TRBV11-2 and TRBJ2-7; 7 nucleotides match TRBD2. From germline, CDR1 is SGHAT and CDR2 FQNNGV. V dropped 5 bases and J dropped 0; count of bases not matched to a gene: 1. CDR3 size: 13 residues. The CDR3 here is CASSRDYSYEQYF. The CDR3 DNA reads TGTGCCAGCAGCCGGGACTACTCCTACGAGCAGTACTTC.

The chain has TRBV24-1 and TRBJ1-5; TRBD1 is a possible D gene (6 bases). Germline assignment: CDR1 KGHDR and CDR2 SFDVKD. Trimming took 5 bases from V and 8 from J, leaving 18 bases between them. This CDR3 is 15 amino acids long. The CDR3 region has the DNA TGTGCCACCAGTGGGGGCAGGGGCCCTTTGGAGCCCCAGCATTTT. Amino acids: CATSGGRGPLEPQHF.

The sample holds many counts of this clonotype. The V call is TRBV4-2, the J call TRBJ1-1, with unresolved D. The germline V and J ends were trimmed by 1 base and 2 bases, with 14 bases remaining between them. This CDR3 has 16 residues. Germline CDR1 is LGHNA and CDR2 is YNFKEQ. In nucleotides, the CDR3 is TGTGCCAGCAGCCAAGGCCCTCAACCGGGAAACACTGAAGCTTTCTTT. Protein product: CASSQGPQPGNTEAFF.

The chain employs TRBV7-2 and TRBJ2-5, with no clear D. With 0 bases removed from V and 1 base from J, the gap between germline ends came to 6 bases. Germline CDR1 reads SGHTA; CDR2 reads FQGNSA. This CDR3 has 14 amino acids. CDR3 nucleotides: TGTGCCAGCAGCTTAGCGTTTGTCCAAGAGACCCAGTACTTC. Amino acid sequence: CASSLAFVQETQYF.

The genes are TRBV10-3 and TRBJ2-1; TRBD2 matches 9 bases. The CDR3 loop spans 14 amino acids. Germline-derived CDR1 and CDR2 are ENHRY and SYGVKD. J gave up 6 bases and V 6 bases, and 6 bases lay outside the gene matches. CDR3 sequence (DNA): TGTGCCATCAGACTACTAGCGGGTACCAATGAGCAGTTCTTC. Translation: CAIRLLAGTNEQFF.

This clonotype was counted ten times or more. The V call is TRBV12-3 or TRBV12-4, the J call TRBJ2-1; 8 bases match TRBD2. J was trimmed by 5 bases and V by 7 bases; bases with no gene match: 10. The CDR3 runs to 15 residues. CDR3 DNA: TGTGCCAGCACCGCATGGGGCGGGGGGAACAATGAGCAGTTCTTC. This translates into CASTAWGGGNNEQFF.

This clonotype was seen at least ten times. V gene TRBV12-3 or TRBV12-4 combines with J gene TRBJ2-2; 7 bases match TRBD1. J was trimmed by 0 bases and V by 5 bases; bases with no gene match: 3. The CDR3 covers 15 residues. As DNA, the CDR3 is TGTGCCAGCAGTGAGGACAGGCCGAACACCGGGGAGCTGTTTTTT. Its translation: CASSEDRPNTGELFF.

The chain recombines TRBV5-1 with TRBJ2-7; weak D call: TRBD1 (5 bases). CDR3 length equals 14 residues. V dropped 0 bases and J dropped 2 bases, with 9 bases sitting between them. Germline V gives CDR1 SGHRS, CDR2 YFSETQ. The CDR3 DNA is TGCGCCAGCAGCTTGGCTCAGGGCACCTACGAGCAGTACTTC. Residues: CASSLAQGTYEQYF.

The chain recombines TRBV15 with TRBJ2-3, with D uncertain. The V gene's germline CDR1 is LNHNV and CDR2 YYDKDF (reference sequence). CDR3 length: 11 amino acids. V was pared by 6 bases and J by 4 bases, with 5 bases between. Here the CDR3 DNA reads TGTGCCACCAGAAACGCAGATACGCAGTATTTT. This gives the protein CATRNADTQYF.

V and J are TRBV20-1 and TRBJ2-7; 7 nucleotides agree with TRBD2. The CDR3 contains 15 residues. The germline gives CDR1 DFQATT, CDR2 SNEGSKA (reference sequence). V gave up 0 bases and J gave up 7 bases; unmatched junction bases: 12. The CDR3 bases are TGCAGTGCTAGAGATCCCCAGCGGGGTACGCGAGAGCAGTACTTC. Its translation is CSARDPQRGTREQYF.

Note on this clonotype: This may stem from a read error, because a much larger clone lies one nucleotide away. V and J are TRBV2 and TRBJ2-3, with TRBD2 matching over 11 bases. The CDR3 spans 17 residues. Per germline, CDR1 SNHLY and CDR2 FYNNEI. This CDR3 is CTSSPITSGGITDTQYF. The CDR3 nucleotides read TGTACCAGCAGCCCCATTACTAGCGGGGGCATCACAGATACGCAGTATTTT. Using reference TRBV2 and TRBJ2-3 for the parts outside the CDR3, the full variable domain is EPEVTQTPSHQVTQMGQEVILRCVPISNHLYFYWYRQILGQKVEFLVSFYNNEISEKSEIFDDQFSVERPDGSNFTLKIRSTKLEDSAMYFCTSSPITSGGITDTQYFGPGTRLTVL.

The sample holds a few counts of this clonotype. The chain links TRBV5-5 to TRBJ2-7; TRBD2 aligns across 8 bases. Germline-derived CDR1 and CDR2 are SGHKS and YYEKEE (reference sequence). This CDR3 contains 15 residues. Trimming took 1 base from V and 5 from J; bases not matched to a gene: 8. CDR3 in amino acids: CASSLLSGSVNEQYF. DNA for the CDR3: TGTGCCAGCAGCTTGTTGAGCGGGAGTGTGAACGAGCAGTACTTC.

This clonotype was counted only a few times. The chain links TRBV7-8 to TRBJ2-3; TRBD2 matches 12 bases. The CDR3 has 16 residues. The germline gives CDR1 SGHVS, CDR2 FQNEAQ. V lost 7 bases to trimming and J lost 4 bases; unmatched junction nucleotides: 9. The CDR3 DNA reads TGTGCCAGCAATCTAGCGGGAGGGCCTTCTGCAGATACGCAGTATTTT. Translated, it gives CASNLAGGPSADTQYF.

The rearrangement links TRBV29-1 to TRBJ2-7; D gene unclear. This CDR3 contains 14 residues. The V end was cut by 4 bases, the J end by 1 base, with 14 bases between. Germline lookup yields CDR1 SQVTM and CDR2 ANQGSEA. The CDR3 here is CSVVFTASSYEQYF. Written as DNA, the CDR3 is TGCAGCGTTGTATTCACAGCGAGTTCCTACGAGCAGTACTTC.

The chain uses TRBV7-9 and TRBJ2-2; D is ambiguous. The V gene's germline CDR1 is SEHNR and CDR2 FQNEAQ (reference sequence). This CDR3 contains 14 residues. V lost 8 bases, J lost 4 bases, and 14 bases lay in between. The CDR3 DNA reads as TGTGCCAGCCCCCCCCCCCGTGTCACCGGGGAGCTGTTTTTT. Amino acid sequence: CASPPPRVTGELFF.

This clonotype has just a few counts. The chain couples TRBV28 to TRBJ2-7; maybe TRBD2 (6 bases). The V end was cut by 6 bases, the J end by 1 base, with 16 bases between. This CDR3 is built from 15 residues. The germline CDR1 and CDR2 sequences are MDHEN and SYDVKM. CDR3 region: CASSPQVRGSYEQYF. CDR3 in DNA: TGTGCCAGCAGCCCCCAAGTGCGGGGATCCTACGAGCAGTACTTC.

The chain links TRBV6-2 or TRBV6-3 to TRBJ2-7; possible D gene TRBD1, 5 bases. The CDR3 is 14 residues long. From germline, CDR1 is MNHEY and CDR2 SVGEGT. The V and J ends lost 6 bases and 2 bases respectively, with 14 bases between them. The CDR3 DNA reads as TGTGCCAGCAGAACTGCAGGGTGGGCCTACGAGCAGTACTTC. Translated: CASRTAGWAYEQYF.